Here is one T cell receptor (beta chain) with its context. The data stem from a study of T-cell memory formation after mild COVID-19. Per the germline V gene, CDR1 is SQVTM and CDR2 is ANQGSEA. The CDR3 is 11 residues long. The germline V and J ends were trimmed by 3 bases and 4 bases, with 5 bases remaining between them. One entry per CDR3 protein, called by TCRdb with MiXCR from the 5' RACE reads. The sample records roughly 400,000 distinct CDR3 sequences, about a sixth being singletons. The TCR sequence derives from a man between 18 and 29 years old who had mild COVID-19 (a few samples of this study predate the infection). Cell type and time point are not known. The chain uses TRBV29-1 and TRBJ2-3, with D perhaps TRBD2 (5 bases). The sequencing sample was made of PBMCs or a T cell subset sorted from them (not recorded which). CDR3 residues: CSVEEADTQYF. The CDR3 nucleotides are TGCAGCGTTGAGGAGGCAGATACGCAGTATTTT.